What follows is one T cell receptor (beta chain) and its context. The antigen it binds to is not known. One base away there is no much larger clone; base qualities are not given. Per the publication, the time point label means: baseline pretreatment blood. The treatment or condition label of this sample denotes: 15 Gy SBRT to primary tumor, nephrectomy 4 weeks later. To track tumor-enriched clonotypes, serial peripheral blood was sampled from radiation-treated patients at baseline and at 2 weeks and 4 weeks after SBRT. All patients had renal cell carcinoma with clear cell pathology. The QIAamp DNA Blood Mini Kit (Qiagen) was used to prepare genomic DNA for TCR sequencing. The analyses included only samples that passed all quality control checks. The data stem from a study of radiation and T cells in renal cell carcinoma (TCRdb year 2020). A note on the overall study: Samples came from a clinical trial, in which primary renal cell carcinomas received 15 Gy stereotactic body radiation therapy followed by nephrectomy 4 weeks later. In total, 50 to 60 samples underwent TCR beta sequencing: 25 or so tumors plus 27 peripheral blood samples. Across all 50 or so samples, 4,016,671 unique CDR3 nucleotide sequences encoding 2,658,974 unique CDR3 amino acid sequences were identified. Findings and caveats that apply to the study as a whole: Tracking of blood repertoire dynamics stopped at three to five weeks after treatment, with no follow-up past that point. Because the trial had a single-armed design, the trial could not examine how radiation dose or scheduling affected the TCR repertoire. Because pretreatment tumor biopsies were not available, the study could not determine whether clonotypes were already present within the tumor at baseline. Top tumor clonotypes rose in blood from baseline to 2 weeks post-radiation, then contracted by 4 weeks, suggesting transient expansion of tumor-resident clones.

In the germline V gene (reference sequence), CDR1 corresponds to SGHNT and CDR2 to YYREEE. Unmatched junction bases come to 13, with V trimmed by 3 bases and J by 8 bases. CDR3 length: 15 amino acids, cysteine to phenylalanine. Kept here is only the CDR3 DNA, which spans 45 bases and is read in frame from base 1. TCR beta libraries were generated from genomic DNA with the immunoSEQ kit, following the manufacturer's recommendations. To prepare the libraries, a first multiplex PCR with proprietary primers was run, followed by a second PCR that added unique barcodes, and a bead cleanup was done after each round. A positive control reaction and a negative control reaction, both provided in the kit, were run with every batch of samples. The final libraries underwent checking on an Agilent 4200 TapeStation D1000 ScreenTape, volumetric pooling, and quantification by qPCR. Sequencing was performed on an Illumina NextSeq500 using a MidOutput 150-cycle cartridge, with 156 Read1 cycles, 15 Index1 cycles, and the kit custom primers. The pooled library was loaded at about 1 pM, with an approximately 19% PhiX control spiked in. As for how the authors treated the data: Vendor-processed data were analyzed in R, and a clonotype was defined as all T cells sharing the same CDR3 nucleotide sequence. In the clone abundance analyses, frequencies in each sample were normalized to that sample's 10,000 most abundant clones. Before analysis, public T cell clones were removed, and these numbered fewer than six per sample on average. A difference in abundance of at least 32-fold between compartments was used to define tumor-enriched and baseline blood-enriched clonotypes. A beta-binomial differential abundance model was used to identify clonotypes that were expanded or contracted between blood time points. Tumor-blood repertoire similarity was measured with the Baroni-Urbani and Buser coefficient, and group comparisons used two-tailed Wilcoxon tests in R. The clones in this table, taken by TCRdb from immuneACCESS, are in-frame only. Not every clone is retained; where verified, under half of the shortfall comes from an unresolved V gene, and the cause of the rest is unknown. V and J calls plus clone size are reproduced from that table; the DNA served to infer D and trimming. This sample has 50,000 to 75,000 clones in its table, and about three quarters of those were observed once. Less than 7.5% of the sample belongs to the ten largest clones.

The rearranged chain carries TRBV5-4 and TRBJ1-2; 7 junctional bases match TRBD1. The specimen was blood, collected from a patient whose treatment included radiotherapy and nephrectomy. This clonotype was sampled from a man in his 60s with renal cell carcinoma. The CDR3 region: CASSSRSGTDIGYTF. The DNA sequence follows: TGTGCCAGCAGCTCAAGATCCGGGACAGATATCGGCTACACCTTC.